Given below is one T cell receptor beta chain in context. What antigen it recognizes has not been identified. Per-base qualities were not stored, and no clone one base away is much larger. All of the isolated RNA was reverse transcribed with the High Capacity cDNA Reverse Transcription Kit, so expressed TCRB transcripts were sequenced. Deep immunoSEQ sequencing was performed on naive, central memory and regulatory T cell samples, with an average of around 3.4 million total reads per sample. After sorted cells were lysed in RLT buffer, RNA was extracted with DNase-treated RNeasy Micro or Mini kits, with the choice depending on cell number. Each cell subset was processed on its own to prevent cross-contamination, while patient and healthy donor samples were processed together. Using the immunoSEQ multiplex PCR, TCRB sequences were amplified from cDNA into 87-bp fragments spanning the CDR3 region. Sequencing of the amplicons was performed on the Illumina HiSeq platform. Under the source paper's analysis protocol: Synthetic template baselines were used to correct PCR bias computationally, reads within Hamming distance 2 were collapsed together, and singletons that could not be merged were discarded. Reads were aligned to IMGT to assign V, D and J genes, CDR3 length, and insertions or deletions at six rearrangement sites. Within each subset, clonotype counts were normalized to sorted cell number, and only after that were true diversity and Gini coefficients computed with the tcR R package. The overlap coefficient, calculated on TCRB nucleotide sequences, was used to measure repertoire sharing. What TCRdb holds here is the immuneACCESS table cut down to in-frame rearrangements. Part of the clones is not present; checked against another copy, under half of the missing clones reflect an unresolved V gene, and the others are unexplained. That table supplies the V and J calls and clone size; D and trimming were determined from the DNA. The sample has approximately 150,000 clones on record, about an eighth of them singletons. Together, the top ten hold under 1.5% of the sample.

These data belong to a study of beta chain features in type 1 diabetes (dated by TCRdb to 2016 to 2018). Background for the entire study: Patients and healthy donors did not differ in mean age, gender distribution, total cell number or subset yield. A total of roughly 110 million sorted cells were examined across all samples, and the number of cells per subset was strongly correlated with RNA yield. The study compared the TCRB repertoires of sorted circulating CD4+ T cell subsets in recently diagnosed type 1 diabetes patients with those in matched healthy donors. Regulatory and stem cell-like memory subsets were isolated from only 8 patients and roughly 8 healthy donors, whereas naive and central memory subsets came from all 30 or so donors.

A single peripheral blood draw of approximately 100 mL on average was collected from each donor into heparinised tubes. Naive, central memory, regulatory and stem cell-like memory CD4+ T cells were sorted on a BD FACSAria II using a panel including CD45RO, CCR7, CD25, CD127, CD95 and CD27. All sorted populations exceeded 95% purity. PBMCs were isolated right away by Lymphoprep density gradient centrifugation and were stained directly, without culture. To minimize batch effects, samples were stained and sorted in pairs, one healthy donor with one patient per experiment. Study-wide conclusions, independent of this receptor: Shorter templates might be favored by PCR, yet because patient and control samples were amplified and corrected together, any such skew would affect both groups equally. Naive, central memory and regulatory TCRB repertoires appeared to be more similar among patients than among healthy donors. Type 1 diabetes patients showed a moderate but significant shortening of TCRB CDR3 length in all four CD4+ subsets. Because cDNA was sequenced instead of genomic DNA, highly expressing activated cells could be over-represented, though the groups showed no difference in activation or CD3 levels. At VDJ recombination sites, patients with type 1 diabetes made fewer insertions and deleted more nucleotides, a pattern implying thymic rearrangement abnormalities. Because small numbers of individuals were included in the HLA sub-analyses, any influence of HLA type on TCRB rearrangement was left unresolved.

The germline V gene gives CDR1 as SGHTA and CDR2 as FQGNSA. Including cysteine and phenylalanine, the CDR3 has 18 amino acids. Only the CDR3 portion is preserved as DNA: 54 bases, with reading frame beginning at the first base. The V and J ends are trimmed by 1 base and 1 base, leaving 14 bases between them. Sequencing was performed on central memory CD4+ T cells from blood. The chain is assembled from TRBV7-2 and TRBJ1-6; TRBD1 could be the D gene, as 5 bases match. The sequence came from a man between 18 and 29 years old with type 1 diabetes. The DNA sequence follows: TGTGCCAGCAGCTTAGTGGCAGGGTCGGGATCCTATAATTCACCCCTCCACTTT. Its protein product is CASSLVAGSGSYNSPLHF.